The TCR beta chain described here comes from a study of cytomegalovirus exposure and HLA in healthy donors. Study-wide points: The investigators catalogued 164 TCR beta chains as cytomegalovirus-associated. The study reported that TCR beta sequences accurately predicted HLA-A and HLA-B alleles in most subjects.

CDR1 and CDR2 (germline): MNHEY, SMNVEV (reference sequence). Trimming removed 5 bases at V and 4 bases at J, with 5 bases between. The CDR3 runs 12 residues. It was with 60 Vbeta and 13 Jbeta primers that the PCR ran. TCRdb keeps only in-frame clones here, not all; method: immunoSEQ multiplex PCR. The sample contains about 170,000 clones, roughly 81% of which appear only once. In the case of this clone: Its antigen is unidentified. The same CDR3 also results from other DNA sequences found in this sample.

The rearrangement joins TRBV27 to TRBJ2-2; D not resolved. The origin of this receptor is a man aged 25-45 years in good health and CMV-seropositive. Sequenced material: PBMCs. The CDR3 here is CASSPLTGELFF. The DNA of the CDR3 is TGTGCCAGCAGTCCCCTCACCGGGGAGCTGTTTTTT.